This T cell receptor beta chain came from a study of shared clonotypes between healthy human individuals. It was CD45RO-negative cells, positively selected for CCR7, that made up naive CD8 cells, with terminally differentiated effector memory CD45RA+ cells excluded. Some clones are missing from TCRdb's copy, which holds only in-frame ones; the method was immunoSEQ multiplex PCR. Among under 850,000 clones listed, 80% to 95% were seen once. The germline gives CDR1 SGHDT, CDR2 YYEEEE. V lost 4 bases to trimming and J lost 6 bases; unmatched junction nucleotides: 5. The CDR3 length is 13 residues. The J gene is TRBJ2-7, the V gene TRBV5-6; TRBD1 agrees at 9 bases. The receptor comes from a man aged 25 to 45 in good health. Sequences were obtained from naive CD8+ T cells sorted from blood. CDR3 protein: CASSTTGGGEQYF. For the CDR3, the DNA is TGTGCCAGCAGCACAACAGGGGGCGGCGAGCAGTACTTC. Complete variable domain (other parts from reference TRBV5-6 and TRBJ2-7): DAGVTQSPTHLIKTRGQQVTLRCSPKSGHDTVSWYQQALGQGPQFIFQYYEEEERQRGNFPDRFSGHQFPNYSSELNVNALLLGDSALYLCASSTTGGGEQYFGPGTRLTVT.